A single sample is the source of the 6 T cell receptor beta chains below, sequenced in a study of blood T cell repertoires in COVID-19. The assay was immunoSEQ multiplex PCR, and TCRdb's table has in-frame clones only and misses some. Altogether 53,000 or so clones are present, about nine tenths being singletons, with the ten largest covering about 2.7%. The sample consisted of peripheral blood. Receptors were obtained from a man older than 75 with acute or convalescent COVID-19.

The chain employs TRBV18 and TRBJ2-3; 8 bases map to TRBD1. V gave up 4 bases and J gave up 0 bases; unmatched junction bases: 9. Germline CDR1 is KGHSH and CDR2 is LQKENI. This CDR3 has 17 amino acids. The CDR3 loop is CASSLVGQAPSTDTQYF. The CDR3 coding sequence is TGTGCCAGCTCACTGGTGGGACAGGCCCCGAGCACAGATACGCAGTATTTT.

The chain is built from TRBV5-5 and TRBJ1-2; maybe TRBD1 (6 bases). CDR3 size: 14 residues. Trimming stripped 0 bases from V and 5 bases from J, with 11 bases between. Per the germline V gene, CDR1 is SGHKS and CDR2 is YYEKEE (reference sequence). This CDR3 reads CASSLAGGDYGYTF. As DNA, the CDR3 is TGTGCCAGCAGCTTGGCGGGGGGCGATTATGGCTACACCTTC.

V is TRBV5-1 and J is TRBJ1-6; D is ambiguous. Trimming took 2 bases from V and 7 from J, leaving 10 bases between them. Germline V gene data show CDR1 as SGHRS and CDR2 as YFSETQ. The CDR3 totals 14 residues. The CDR3 coding sequence is TGCGCCAGCAGCTTTGGGCATGCCAATTCACCCCTCCACTTT. Protein product: CASSFGHANSPLHF.

The CDR3 sequence: CASSQDGGAKGEQFF. The CDR3 region has the DNA TGTGCCAGCAGCCAAGACGGGGGGGCAAAAGGTGAGCAGTTCTTC. This sequence joins TRBV3-1 (or the pseudogene TRBV3-2) and TRBJ2-1, with 8 bases lining up with TRBD2. V lost 0 bases and J lost 9; bases outside the gene matches: 7. The CDR3 covers 15 residues. Germline V lookup: CDR1 LGHDT, CDR2 YNNKEL (reference sequence).

This clone came up once. This rearrangement joins TRBV10-3 to TRBJ2-7; TRBD2 might be the D (6 bases). The CDR3 runs 14 residues. The germline V gene encodes CDR1 ENHRY and CDR2 SYGVKD. Trimming removed 2 bases at V and 2 bases at J, with 10 bases between. The CDR3 loop is CAISENGGAYEQYF. The DNA of the CDR3 is TGTGCCATCAGTGAGAACGGGGGAGCCTACGAGCAGTACTTC.

The V call is TRBV10-3, the J call TRBJ2-7, with 11 positions matching TRBD2. The CDR3 extends over 14 amino acids. Germline V CDR1 and CDR2: ENHRY, SYGVKD. V gave up 6 bases and J gave up 1 base; unmatched junction bases: 2. DNA for the CDR3: TGTGCCATCAGAGCTAGCGGGGGGTCCTACGAGCAGTACTTC. This translates into CAIRASGGSYEQYF.